The rows below give T cell receptor beta chains drawn from one sample of a study of Graves' ophthalmopathy and Graves' hyperthyroidism. TCRdb independently ran MiXCR on the multiplex PCR reads; one entry per CDR3 protein. The table lists a few hundred thousand distinct CDR3 sequences, about 40% of them singletons. The sequencing sample was made of peripheral blood or thyroid tissue (not recorded which). These receptors were collected from an adult man with Graves' hyperthyroidism. The CDR3 runs from the conserved cysteine through the conserved F or W. Each record gives: D gene, J gene, V gene, clone size, CDR3 protein, CDR3 DNA. D genes are given only for firm matches. Rows may omit the clone size; those that give it use once, few, many or a size class.

. | TRBJ1-2 | TRBV20-1 | . | CSAESDSEPPF | TGCAGTGCGGAATCGGACAGCGAACCCCCCTTC
TRBD1 | TRBJ2-7 | TRBV28 | many | CASSLSGTGSYEQYF | TGTGCCAGCAGTTTAAGTGGGACAGGGTCCTACGAGCAGTACTTC
. | TRBJ1-2 | TRBV7-9 | . | CASSLGQTLGYTF | TGTGCCAGCAGCCTAGGACAGACCTTGGGCTACACCTTC
. | TRBJ2-1 | TRBV5-1 | . | CASSLEAGSYNEQFF | TGCGCCAGCAGCTTGGAAGCAGGCTCCTACAATGAGCAGTTCTTC
. | TRBJ2-7 | TRBV19 | many | CASSIKDASYEQYF | TGTGCCAGTAGTATTAAGGACGCATCCTACGAGCAGTACTTC
. | TRBJ2-1 | TRBV3-1 | . | CASSLLVNEQFF | TGTGCCAGCAGCCTACTAGTGAATGAGCAGTTCTTC
. | TRBJ1-2 | TRBV20-1 | many | CSANTGPYGYTF | TGCAGTGCTAATACAGGACCCTATGGCTACACCTTC
. | TRBJ2-7 | TRBV6-1 | few | CASSVYDGGWRSSYEQYF | TGTGCCAGCAGTGTTTACGACGGGGGATGGAGGAGCTCCTACGAGCAGTACTTC
. | TRBJ2-7 | TRBV6-5 | many | CASTRQGTYEQYF | TGTGCCAGCACTAGGCAGGGGACCTACGAGCAGTACTTC
. | TRBJ2-1 | TRBV2 | . | CASRSGTSGKHEQFF | TGTGCCAGCAGGTCCGGGACTTCGGGGAAACATGAGCAGTTCTTC
. | TRBJ2-5 | TRBV7-9 | few | CASSLEEIWGNQETQYF | TGTGCCAGCAGCTTAGAGGAGATCTGGGGTAACCAAGAGACCCAGTACTTC
TRBD1 | TRBJ1-3 | TRBV10-3 | . | CASSGWDSGNTIYF | TGTGCCAGCAGTGGGTGGGACAGCGGAAACACCATATATTTT
TRBD2 | TRBJ2-5 | TRBV12-3/TRBV12-4 | many | CASSQGLAEETQYF | TGTGCCAGCAGCCAGGGACTAGCCGAAGAGACCCAGTACTTC
. | TRBJ2-5 | TRBV3-1 | . | CASSYSCAGVEETQYF | TGTGCCAGCAGTTACTCGTGCGCCGGCGTGGAGGAGACCCAGTACTTC
. | TRBJ2-5 | TRBV7-9 | . | CASRPKIRGRHRGETQYF | TGTGCCAGCAGGCCTAAGATCAGGGGTCGACACCGGGGAGAGACCCAGTACTTC
. | TRBJ1-5 | TRBV12-3/TRBV12-4 | . | CASSLVRSGQHF | TGTGCCAGCAGTTTAGTCCGCTCGGGCCAGCATTTT
. | TRBJ1-1 | TRBV6-5 | . | CASSGSGFTEAFF | TGTGCCAGCAGTGGATCAGGGTTCACTGAAGCTTTCTTT
TRBD1 | TRBJ1-6 | TRBV20-1 | few | CGAQPKGGGSPLHF | TGCGGTGCTCAGCCGAAAGGGGGCGGCTCACCCCTCCACTTT
TRBD1 | TRBJ1-4 | TRBV2 | . | CATRDREKLFF | TGTGCCACCAGGGACAGGGAAAAACTGTTTTTT
TRBD1 | TRBJ2-7 | TRBV29-1 | . | CSPRTGYYEQYF | TGCAGCCCGAGGACAGGGTACTACGAGCAGTACTTC
. | TRBJ2-3 | TRBV7-8 | few | CASSLALFSTDTQYF | TGTGCCAGCAGCTTAGCCCTTTTTAGCACAGATACGCAGTATTTT
TRBD2 | TRBJ2-7 | TRBV7-9 | . | CASSRDGGIDEQYF | TGTGCCAGCAGCCGGGACGGGGGGATAGACGAGCAGTACTTC
TRBD1 | TRBJ1-5 | TRBV19 | few | CASRVTGTGDQPQHF | TGTGCCAGTAGGGTGACAGGGACGGGGGATCAGCCCCAGCATTTT
. | TRBJ1-1 | TRBV20-1 | many | CSARQGWGTEAFF | TGCAGTGCGCGGCAGGGTTGGGGCACTGAAGCTTTCTTT
TRBD1 | TRBJ1-5 | TRBV19 | . | CASRDRGPNQPQHF | TGTGCCAGTAGGGACAGGGGCCCCAATCAGCCCCAGCATTTT
TRBD1 | TRBJ2-5 | TRBV5-8 | few | CASSARQGAAQETQYF | TGCGCCAGCAGCGCCAGACAGGGGGCCGCACAAGAGACCCAGTACTTC
. | TRBJ1-1 | TRBV29-1 | . | CSGTMTKAFF | TGCAGCGGGACAATGACTAAAGCTTTCTTT
TRBD1 | TRBJ1-6 | TRBV5-4 | few | CASNQNRDRSIRSSPLHF | TGTGCCAGCAATCAAAACCGGGACAGGAGTATAAGGAGTTCACCCCTCCACTTT
TRBD2 | TRBJ2-1 | TRBV7-6 | . | CASSSRLAGGNNEQFF | TGTGCCAGCAGCTCCAGACTAGCGGGAGGGAACAATGAGCAGTTCTTC
. | TRBJ1-2 | TRBV29-1 | . | CSAEHRPNYGYTF | TGCAGCGCTGAACACAGACCTAACTATGGCTACACCTTC
. | TRBJ1-1 | TRBV19 | . | CASKPRGPNTEAFF | TGTGCCTCCAAGCCAAGGGGCCCCAACACTGAAGCTTTCTTT
TRBD1 | TRBJ1-2 | TRBV9 | . | CASSPLAGQGPIDYGYTF | TGTGCCAGCAGCCCTCTAGCGGGACAGGGACCTATTGACTATGGCTACACCTTC